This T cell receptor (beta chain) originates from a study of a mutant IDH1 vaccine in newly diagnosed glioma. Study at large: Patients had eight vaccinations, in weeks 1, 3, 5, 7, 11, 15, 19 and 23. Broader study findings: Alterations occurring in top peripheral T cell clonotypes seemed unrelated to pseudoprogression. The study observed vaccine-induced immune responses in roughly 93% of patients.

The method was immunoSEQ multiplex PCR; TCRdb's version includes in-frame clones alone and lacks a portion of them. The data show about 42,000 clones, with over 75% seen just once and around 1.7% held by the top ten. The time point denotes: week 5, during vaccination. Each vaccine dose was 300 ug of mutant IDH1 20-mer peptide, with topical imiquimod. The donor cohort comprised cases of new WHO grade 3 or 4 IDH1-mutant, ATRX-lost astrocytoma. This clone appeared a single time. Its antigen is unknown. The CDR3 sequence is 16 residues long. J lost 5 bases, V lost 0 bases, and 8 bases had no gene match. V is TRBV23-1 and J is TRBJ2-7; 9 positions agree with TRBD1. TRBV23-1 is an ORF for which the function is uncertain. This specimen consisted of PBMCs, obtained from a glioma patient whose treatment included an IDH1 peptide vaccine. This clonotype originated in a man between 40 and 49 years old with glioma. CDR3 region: CASSQSKDRGRDEQYF. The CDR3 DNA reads TGCGCCAGCAGTCAATCTAAGGACAGGGGAAGGGACGAGCAGTACTTC.